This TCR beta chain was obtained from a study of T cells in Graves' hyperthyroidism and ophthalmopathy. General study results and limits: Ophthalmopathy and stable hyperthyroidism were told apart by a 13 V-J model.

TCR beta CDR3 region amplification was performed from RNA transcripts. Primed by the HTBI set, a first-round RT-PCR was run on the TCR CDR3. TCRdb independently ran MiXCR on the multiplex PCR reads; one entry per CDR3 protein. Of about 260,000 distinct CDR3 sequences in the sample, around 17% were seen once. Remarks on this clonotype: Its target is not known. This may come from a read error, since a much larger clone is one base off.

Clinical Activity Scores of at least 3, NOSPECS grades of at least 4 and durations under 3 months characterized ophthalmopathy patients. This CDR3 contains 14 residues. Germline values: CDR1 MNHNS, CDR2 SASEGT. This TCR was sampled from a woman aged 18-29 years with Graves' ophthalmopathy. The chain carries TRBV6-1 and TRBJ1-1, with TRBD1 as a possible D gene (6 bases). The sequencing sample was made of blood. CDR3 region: CAGSAGVSHTEAFF. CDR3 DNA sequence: TGTGCCGGCAGCGCAGGGGTTAGTCACACTGAAGCTTTCTTT.